The sequence of this T cell receptor (beta chain) was determined in a study of regulatory T cells in long-lasting Graves disease. General study results and limits: Patients with persistent disease showed a bias toward TRBV28, TRBJ1-2 and TRBJ2-5.

V lost 5 bases and J lost 4; bases outside the gene matches: 10. Germline CDR1 KGHSH, CDR2 LQKENI. This CDR3 region has 15 residues. The time point here: newly diagnosed GD, antithyroid drugs for less than 3 months. There was RNA extracted from PBMCs, and the TCR library was made from it. According to the study, TCR beta libraries were built with iRepertoire HTBI primers and CDR3-region Arm-PCR. MiXCR, run by TCRdb on the multiplex PCR reads, gives a single entry per CDR3 protein. Found here are about 500,000 distinct CDR3 sequences, 15% to 20% of them singletons; the top ten hold roughly an eighth. Concerning this clonotype itself: What it binds is not known.

These same data were also listed under a study on T cells in Graves' hyperthyroidism and ophthalmopathy. That study adds: Stable Graves' hyperthyroidism meant no ophthalmopathy progression within 18 months.

This specimen was peripheral blood mononuclear cells (PBMCs), taken at new diagnosis, from a patient treated with antithyroid drugs. The sequence came from a middle-aged man with Graves disease. The chain uses TRBV18 and TRBJ1-2; 7 nucleotides align to TRBD1. The CDR3 is CASSSQQGIPYGYTF. The DNA of the CDR3 is TGTGCCAGCTCATCTCAACAGGGGATTCCCTATGGCTACACCTTC.